Given below is one T cell receptor (beta chain) in context. Antigen specificity is unknown. TCRdb keeps only in-frame clones here, not all; method: immunoSEQ multiplex PCR. The sample has roughly 53,000 clones, approximately 89% seen once; the top ten hold approximately 19%. The data belong to a study of T cell responses to AZD1222 COVID-19 vaccine. Broader study findings: Donors were mostly white British, more females; clonal diversity possibly underestimated. Repertoires were obtained only post-peak T cell response.

CDR3 size: 15 residues. CDR1 is MNHEY and CDR2 is SMNVEV in the germline V gene (reference sequence). V was pared by 2 bases and J by 1 base, with 8 bases between. Sample: peripheral blood, taken on day 0 of MenACWY control vaccination. This sequence joins TRBV27 and TRBJ2-2; D not resolved. The TCR comes from an adult in good health. CDR3 loop: CASSLRQQNTGELFF. Written as DNA, the CDR3 is TGTGCCAGCAGTTTAAGGCAGCAGAACACCGGGGAGCTGTTTTTT.